This T cell receptor beta chain derives from a study of neurological immune-mediated disorders. The unsorted libraries were generated from a total of 2 million PBMCs, which had been stored in RNAlater at -80 C. Study results and caveats: The greatest TCR clonal expansion occurred in HTLV-1-associated myelopathy and the least in multiple sclerosis, which fell below healthy controls. When the repertoires were sorted by phylogenetic grouping, those of 18 of 34 multiple sclerosis patients ended up in one related-CDR3 cluster, a possible signature. CDR3 amino acid sequences found in expanded clones were never shared across subjects, suggesting private repertoires in all groups.

This clonotype was detected many times. As yet, its antigen is unknown. TCRdb processed the 5' RACE reads anew with MiXCR; each CDR3 protein has one entry. The data contain roughly 62,000 distinct CDR3 sequences, around 3.8% of them singletons. The CDR3 is 14 amino acids. CDR1 and CDR2 (germline): SGHTA, FQGNSA. Germline trimming cut 4 bases from V and 8 bases from J; bases unmatched to any gene: 9. The chain carries TRBV7-2 and TRBJ1-2, with 8 bases aligning to TRBD1. The TCR was taken from a woman aged 45 to 65 with multiple sclerosis. The sequencing input was PBMCs. The DNA of the CDR3 is TGTGCCAGCAGCTCACCCCAGGGGGCGCGAGGCTACACCTTC. It codes for CASSSPQGARGYTF. The variable domain in full, completed from reference TRBV7-2 and TRBJ1-2, reads GAGVSQSPSNKVTEKGKDVELRCDPISGHTALYWYRQSLGQGLEFLIYFQGNSAPDKSGLPSDRFSAERTGGSVSTLTIQRTQQEDSAVYLCASSSPQGARGYTFGSGTRLTVV.